Below are 13 T cell receptor beta chains sequenced from a single sample in a study of blood T cell repertoires in COVID-19. The repertoire was sequenced with immunoSEQ multiplex PCR; TCRdb's copy has only in-frame clones and lacks some. There are around 380,000 clones in the sample; approximately 80% occur only once, and 0.85% to 1.2% lies in the top ten. Specimen: peripheral blood. These receptors came from a human donor with acute or convalescent COVID-19. The donor label of this sample is uncertain.

The V gene is TRBV25-1, the J gene TRBJ2-1; 8 positions match TRBD2. This CDR3 is built from 15 residues. Germline V gene data show CDR1 as MGHDK and CDR2 as SYGVNS. V trimming: 6 bases; J trimming: 5 bases; junction bases outside the gene matches: 9. The CDR3 nucleotides are TGTGCCAGCAGGGGGGAGGGGACTAGTCACAATGAGCAGTTCTTC. Its translation is CASRGEGTSHNEQFF. Full variable domain (missing parts from reference TRBV25-1 and TRBJ2-1): EADIYQTPRYLVIGTGKKITLECSQTMGHDKMYWYQQDPGMELHLIHYSYGVNSTEKGDLSSESTVSRIRTEHFPLTLESARPSHTSQYLCASRGEGTSHNEQFFGPGTRLTVL.

The chain employs TRBV7-8 and TRBJ2-3; D gene uncertain. Germline V lookup: CDR1 SGHVS, CDR2 FQNEAQ. This CDR3 has 12 amino acids. Trimming removed 2 bases at V and 5 bases at J, with 5 bases between. CDR3 region: CASSLLLDTQYF. Here the CDR3 DNA reads TGTGCCAGCAGCTTATTATTAGATACGCAGTATTTT.

The chain recombines TRBV7-9 with TRBJ2-1; TRBD2 might be the D (5 bases). The length of the CDR3 is 13 residues. With 5 bases removed from V and 4 bases from J, the gap between germline ends came to 9 bases. In germline, CDR1 is SEHNR, CDR2 FQNEAQ (reference sequence). The CDR3 nucleotides read TGTGCCAGCAGCCCCCGGGGTTACAATGAGCAGTTCTTC. It yields the protein CASSPRGYNEQFF.

The rearrangement links TRBV6-1 to TRBJ1-1; tentatively, D is TRBD1 (5 bases). The CDR3 runs 13 residues. The V gene lost 2 bases and the J gene lost 5 bases, with 9 bases spanning the gap. The germline V gene has CDR1 MNHNS and CDR2 SASEGT. The CDR3 sequence is CASSESPGTEAFF. The CDR3 DNA follows: TGTGCCAGCAGTGAATCCCCAGGGACTGAAGCTTTCTTT.

In the case of this clone: This sample includes further DNA sequences coding for the same CDR3. The chain has TRBV18 and TRBJ1-1; no clear D. From germline, CDR1 is KGHSH and CDR2 LQKENI. The V and J ends lost 3 bases and 2 bases respectively, with 7 bases between them. This CDR3 has 13 residues. In nucleotides, the CDR3 is TGTGCCAGCTCACCGGGCCAAAACACTGAAGCTTTCTTT. The encoded protein is CASSPGQNTEAFF.

The chain recombines TRBV7-6 with TRBJ2-1; 13 nucleotides agree with TRBD2. Germline CDR1 is SGHVS and CDR2 is FNYEAQ. The CDR3 loop spans 17 amino acids. Trimming cost V 2 bases and J 7 bases; bases outside gene matches: 8. The chain's CDR3 is CASSLWRTSGSDNEQFF. DNA for the CDR3: TGTGCCAGCAGCTTATGGCGGACTAGCGGGAGCGATAATGAGCAGTTCTTC.

In this sample, this clone turned up a few times. The chain couples TRBV9 to TRBJ2-7; 7 nucleotides align to TRBD2. V gave up 3 bases and J gave up 1 base; unmatched junction bases: 10. The germline V gene encodes CDR1 SGDLS and CDR2 YYNGEE. This CDR3 contains 16 residues. The CDR3 here is CASSDTLLARSYEQYF. The CDR3 DNA sequence: TGTGCCAGCAGCGATACGCTACTAGCGAGGTCCTACGAGCAGTACTTC.

On this clone itself: The same CDR3 arises from other DNA sequences in this sample as well. This chain uses TRBV12-3 or TRBV12-4 with TRBJ1-1; perhaps TRBD1 as D (6 bases). The CDR3 has 13 amino acids. V gave up 3 bases and J gave up 1 base, with 6 bases separating them. The CDR3 nucleotides read TGTGCCAGCAGTTTGGGGGCGAACACTGAAGCTTTCTTT. Protein: CASSLGANTEAFF.

V and J are TRBV9 and TRBJ1-2, with 7 bases matching TRBD1. The CDR3 length is 13 residues. V lost 3 bases, J lost 10 bases, and 9 bases stayed unmatched. Looked up from germline, CDR1 is SGDLS and CDR2 is YYNGEE. The CDR3 here is CASSGDSRGDYTF. In DNA, the CDR3 is TGTGCCAGCAGCGGGGATAGCAGGGGGGACTACACCTTC.

This chain joins TRBV19 and TRBJ2-7; 9 bases map to TRBD1. Germline V CDR1 and CDR2: LNHDA, SQIVND (reference sequence). Unmatched junction bases numbered 7, after V lost 4 bases and J lost 3 bases. The length of the CDR3 is 15 residues. In DNA, the CDR3 is TGTGCCAGTAGTACTGGACAGGGGACCCACTACGAGCAGTACTTC. The encoded protein is CASSTGQGTHYEQYF.

This sequence joins TRBV5-1 and TRBJ2-2; tentatively, D is TRBD2 (5 bases). The CDR3 contains 15 residues. Germline V gene data show CDR1 as SGHRS and CDR2 as YFSETQ. V lost 2 bases to trimming and J lost 4 bases, with 12 bases between them. CDR3 loop: CASSLASIATGELFF. The CDR3 nucleotides are TGCGCCAGCAGCTTAGCTAGCATAGCCACCGGGGAGCTGTTTTTT.

Many counts were recorded for this clone. This chain connects TRBV27 to TRBJ1-1; TRBD1 aligns across 10 bases. This CDR3 contains 14 residues. Trimming cost V 7 bases and J 3 bases; bases outside gene matches: 5. Germline V gene lookup returns CDR1 MNHEY and CDR2 SMNVEV (reference sequence). CDR3 sequence reads: CASTLDRGHTEAFF. The CDR3 coding sequence is TGTGCCAGCACCCTAGACAGGGGGCACACTGAAGCTTTCTTT.

The chain carries TRBV2 and TRBJ1-1, with D maybe TRBD1 (6 bases). Germline V gene lookup returns CDR1 SNHLY and CDR2 FYNNEI. Trimming removed 5 bases at V and 2 bases at J, with 15 bases between. CDR3 length: 15 amino acids. CDR3 nucleotide sequence: TGTGCCAGCAGTACCGGGACAACAGAAAACACTGAAGCTTTCTTT. Translating it yields CASSTGTTENTEAFF.